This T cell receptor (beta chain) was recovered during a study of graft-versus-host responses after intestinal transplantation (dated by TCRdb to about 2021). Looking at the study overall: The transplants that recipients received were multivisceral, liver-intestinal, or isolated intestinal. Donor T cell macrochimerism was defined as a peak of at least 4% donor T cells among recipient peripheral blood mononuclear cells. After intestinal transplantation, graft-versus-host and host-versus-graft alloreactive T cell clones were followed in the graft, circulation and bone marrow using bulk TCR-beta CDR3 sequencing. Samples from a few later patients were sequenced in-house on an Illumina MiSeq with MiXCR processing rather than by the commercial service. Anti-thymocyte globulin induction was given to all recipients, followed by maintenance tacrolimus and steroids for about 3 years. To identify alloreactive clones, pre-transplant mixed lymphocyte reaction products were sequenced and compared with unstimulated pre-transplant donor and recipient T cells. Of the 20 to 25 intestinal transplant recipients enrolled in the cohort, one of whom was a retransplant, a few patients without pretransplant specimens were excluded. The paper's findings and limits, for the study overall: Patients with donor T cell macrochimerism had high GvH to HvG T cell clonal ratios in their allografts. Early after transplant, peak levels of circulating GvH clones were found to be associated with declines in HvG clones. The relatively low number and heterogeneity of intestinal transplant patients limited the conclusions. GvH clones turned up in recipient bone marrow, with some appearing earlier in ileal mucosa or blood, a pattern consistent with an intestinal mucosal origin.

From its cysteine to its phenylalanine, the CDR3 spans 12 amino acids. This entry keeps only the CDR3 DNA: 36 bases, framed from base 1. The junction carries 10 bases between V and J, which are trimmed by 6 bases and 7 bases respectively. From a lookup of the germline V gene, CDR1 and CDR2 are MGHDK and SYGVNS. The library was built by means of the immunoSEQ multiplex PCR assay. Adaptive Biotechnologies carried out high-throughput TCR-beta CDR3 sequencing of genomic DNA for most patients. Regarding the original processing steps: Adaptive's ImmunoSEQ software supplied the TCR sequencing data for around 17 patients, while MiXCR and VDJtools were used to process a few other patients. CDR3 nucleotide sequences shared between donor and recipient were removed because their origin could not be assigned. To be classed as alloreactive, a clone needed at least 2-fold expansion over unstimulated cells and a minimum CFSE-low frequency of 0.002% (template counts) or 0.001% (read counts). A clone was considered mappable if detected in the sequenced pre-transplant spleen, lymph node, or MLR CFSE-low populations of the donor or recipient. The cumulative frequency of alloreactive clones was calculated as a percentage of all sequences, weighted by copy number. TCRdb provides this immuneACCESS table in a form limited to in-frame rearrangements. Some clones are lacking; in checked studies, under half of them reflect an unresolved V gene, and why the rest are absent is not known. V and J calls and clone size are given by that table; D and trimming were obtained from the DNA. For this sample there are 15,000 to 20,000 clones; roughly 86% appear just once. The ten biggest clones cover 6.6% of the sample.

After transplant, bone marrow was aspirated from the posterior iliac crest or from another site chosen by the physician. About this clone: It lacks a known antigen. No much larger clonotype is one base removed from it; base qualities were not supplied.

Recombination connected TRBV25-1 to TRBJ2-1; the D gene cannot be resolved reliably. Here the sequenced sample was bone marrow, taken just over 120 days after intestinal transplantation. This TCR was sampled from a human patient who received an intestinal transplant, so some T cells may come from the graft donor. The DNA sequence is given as TGTGCCAGCAGAAAAGGGTGGAATGAGCAGTTCTTC. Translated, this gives CASRKGWNEQFF.